A single T cell receptor (beta chain) is shown here with its context. Its antigen is currently unknown. This sample is drawn from a study of cytomegalovirus exposure and HLA in healthy donors. PCR amplification relied on 60 Vbeta primers (plus 13 Jbeta primers). Using immunoSEQ multiplex PCR, the repertoire was profiled, and TCRdb retains in-frame clones only, with some absent. The table records 120,000 or so clones, less than 85% of them present only once. Study observations and caveats: The later analysis indicated that the majority of CMV-associated TCR beta chains appeared HLA-restricted.

The sequencing sample was made of PBMCs. The TCR sequence derives from a man aged 50 to 60 in good health and CMV-seropositive.

The CDR3 here is CASSRSTSLSPGVQYF. The CDR3 coding sequence is TGTGCCAGTAGTCGCAGTACCTCCCTCAGCCCCGGAGTGCAGTACTTC. The chain uses TRBV19 and TRBJ2-7, with D hard to call. CDR3 size: 16 residues. Germline V CDR1 and CDR2: LNHDA, SQIVND (reference sequence). V was cut by 5 bases and J by 9 bases, with 26 bases left in between.